The sequence of this T cell receptor beta chain was determined in a study (dated by TCRdb to the mid-2010s). In terms of the full investigation: In people whose bodies naturally kept HIV infection under control, the researchers looked into where HIV persistence comes from.

Library preparation was by 5' RACE. Sequencing instrument: Illumina HiSeq 2000. TCRdb redid the processing of the public reads, applying fastp at Q25 and MiXCR, and retained in-frame beta chains. Records with the same CDR3 protein are collapsed into one entry carrying the most frequent genes and DNA. This sample comprises 2,500 to 3,500 distinct CDR3 sequences, approximately 6.7% of them detected only once. The ten largest clonotypes hold roughly 6.7% of the sample. This clonotype was recorded a few times. Which antigen it targets is not known. Qualities for individual bases were not recorded, and no much larger clone is one base off. In the germline V gene (reference sequence), CDR1 corresponds to LNHNV and CDR2 to YYDKDF. From the cysteine up to the phenylalanine, the CDR3 has a length of 15 residues. The entry retains the CDR3 DNA only, 45 bases that are in frame from base 1. The junction shows trimming of 1 base on V and 4 bases on J, and the gene matches do not reach 4 bases of it.

The source of this sequence is a female donor with HIV. The V and J segments used are TRBV15 and TRBJ1-2; 9 middle bases align to TRBD1. The specimen was total memory T cells from blood PBMCs. The cell subset or site label corresponds to: transitional memory CD4+ T cells. The CDR3 protein: CATSRVLQGAYGYTF. The DNA sequence is TGTGCCACCAGCAGAGTCCTACAGGGGGCCTATGGCTACACCTTC. Outside the CDR3, residues come from the reference TRBV15 and TRBJ1-2 proteins, so the full variable domain is: DAMVIQNPRYQVTQFGKPVTLSCSQTLNHNVMYWYQQKSSQAPKLLFHYYDKDFNNEADTPDNFQSRRPNTSFCFLDIRSPGLGDTAMYLCATSRVLQGAYGYTFGSGTRLTVV.